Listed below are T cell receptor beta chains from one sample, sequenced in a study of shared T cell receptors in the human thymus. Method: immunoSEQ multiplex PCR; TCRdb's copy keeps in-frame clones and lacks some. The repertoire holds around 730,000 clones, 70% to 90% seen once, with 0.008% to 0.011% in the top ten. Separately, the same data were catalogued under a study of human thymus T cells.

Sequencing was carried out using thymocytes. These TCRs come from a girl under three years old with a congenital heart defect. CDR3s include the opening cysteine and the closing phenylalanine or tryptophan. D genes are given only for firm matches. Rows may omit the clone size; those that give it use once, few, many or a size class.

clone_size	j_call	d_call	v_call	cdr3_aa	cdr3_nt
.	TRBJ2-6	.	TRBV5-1	CASSPDGEPAWANVLTF	TGCGCCAGCAGCCCGGACGGGGAACCCGCCTGGGCCAACGTCCTGACTTTC
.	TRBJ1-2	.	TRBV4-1	CASSQVYNKNYGYTF	TGCGCCAGCAGCCAAGTATATAACAAGAACTATGGCTACACCTTC
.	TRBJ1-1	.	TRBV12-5	CASGITGSELTFF	TGTGCTAGTGGGATTACAGGGTCCGAGTTAACTTTCTTT
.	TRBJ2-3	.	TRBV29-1	CLPWGGAGGTGAPDTQYF	TGCTTACCCTGGGGCGGGGCAGGGGGGACGGGGGCCCCAGATACGCAGTATTTT
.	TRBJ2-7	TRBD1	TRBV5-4	CASSLDLGQRTYEQYF	TGTGCCAGCAGCTTGGATTTGGGACAGAGAACCTACGAGCAGTACTTC
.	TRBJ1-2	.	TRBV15	CATSRQGTTVLGNYGYTF	TGTGCCACCAGCAGACAGGGCACTACGGTACTGGGTAACTATGGCTACACCTTC
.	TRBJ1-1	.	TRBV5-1	CASSLALITEAFF	TGCGCCAGCAGCTTGGCCCTAATTACTGAAGCTTTCTTT
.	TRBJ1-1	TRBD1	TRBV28	CASSLAVLGTAHFKMNTEAFF	TGTGCCAGCAGTCTTGCCGTCCTCGGGACAGCTCACTTTAAGATGAACACTGAAGCTTTCTTT
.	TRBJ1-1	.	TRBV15	CATSGRRLRRKNTEAFF	TGTGCCACCAGCGGGAGGCGGCTTAGACGCAAGAACACTGAAGCTTTCTTT
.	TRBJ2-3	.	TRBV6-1	CASSEDQRNSTDTQYF	TGTGCCAGCAGTGAAGATCAGCGAAACAGCACAGATACGCAGTATTTT
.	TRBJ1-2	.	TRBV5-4	CASSPPGLNGKCDGYTF	TGTGCCAGCAGCCCACCGGGACTCAACGGCAAGTGCGATGGCTACACCTTC
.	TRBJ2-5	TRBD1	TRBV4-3	CASSQDSEGGGLKTQYF	TGCGCCAGCAGCCAAGATTCGGAAGGGGGCGGATTGAAGACCCAGTACTTC
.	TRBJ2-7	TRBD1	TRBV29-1	CSVEGSTGQGSYEQYF	TGCAGCGTTGAAGGTTCGACGGGACAGGGCTCCTACGAGCAGTACTTC
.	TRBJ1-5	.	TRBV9	CASGAGYQPQHF	TGTGCCAGCGGGGCAGGATATCAGCCCCAGCATTTT
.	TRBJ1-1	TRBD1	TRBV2	CASSTQGCEAFF	TGTGCCAGCAGTACACAGGGGTGTGAAGCTTTCTTT
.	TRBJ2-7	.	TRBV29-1	CSVAGRFSYEQYF	TGCAGCGTTGCAGGCAGGTTCTCCTACGAGCAGTACTTC
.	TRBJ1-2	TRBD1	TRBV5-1	CASSLPETGPGYTF	TGCGCCAGCAGCTTACCCGAGACAGGGCCTGGCTACACCTTC
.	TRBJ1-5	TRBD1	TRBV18	CASSPDRDNQPQHF	TGTGCCAGCTCACCAGACAGGGACAATCAGCCCCAGCATTTT
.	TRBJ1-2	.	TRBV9	CASSVLGANYGYTF	TGTGCCAGCAGCGTACTGGGAGCTAACTATGGCTACACCTTC
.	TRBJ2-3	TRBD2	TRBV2	CASSPRGLGHLPDTQYF	TGTGCCAGCAGCCCCAGGGGACTAGGACACCTCCCAGATACGCAGTATTTT
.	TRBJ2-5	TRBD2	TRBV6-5	CASTNVGGNQETQYF	TGTGCCAGCACTAACGTCGGGGGGAACCAAGAGACCCAGTACTTC
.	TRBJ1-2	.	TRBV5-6	CASSLRRRRSYGYTF	TGTGCCAGCAGCTTACGGAGGCGACGATCCTATGGCTACACCTTC
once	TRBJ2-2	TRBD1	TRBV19	CASSICSRTKRDSNTGELFF	TGTGCCAGTAGTATTTGTTCTCGGACGAAACGGGACAGTAACACCGGGGAGCTGTTTTTT
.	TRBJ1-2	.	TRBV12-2	CASRLLRGSVGGYGYTF	TGTGCAAGTCGCTTACTTCGAGGATCAGTGGGGGGCTATGGCTACACCTTC
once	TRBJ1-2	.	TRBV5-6	CASRGKHTEWYYGYTF	TGTGCCAGCCGAGGTAAACACACGGAGTGGTACTATGGCTACACCTTC
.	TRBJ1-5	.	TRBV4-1	CASSPTLAGRSSNQPQHF	TGCGCCAGCAGCCCGACATTGGCAGGCCGCTCTAGCAATCAGCCCCAGCATTTT
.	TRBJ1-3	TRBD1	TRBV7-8	CASSLATSGGQGARGNTIYF	TGTGCCAGCAGCTTAGCCACTTCGGGAGGACAGGGGGCTCGTGGAAACACCATATATTTT
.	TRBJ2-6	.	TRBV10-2	CASSERTKPFTCGANVLTF	TGCGCCAGCAGTGAGAGAACTAAACCCTTTACGTGCGGGGCCAACGTCCTGACTTTC
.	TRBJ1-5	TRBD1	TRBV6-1	CASRLDRGNQPQHF	TGTGCCAGCAGGTTGGACAGGGGGAATCAGCCCCAGCATTTT
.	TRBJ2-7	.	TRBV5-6	CASSSHHLLNLRGEEQYF	TGTGCCAGCAGCTCACACCACCTCCTAAACCTCAGGGGTGAAGAGCAGTACTTC
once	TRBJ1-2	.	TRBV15	CATSRETALNYGYTF	TGTGCCACCAGCAGAGAGACAGCACTAAACTATGGCTACACCTTC
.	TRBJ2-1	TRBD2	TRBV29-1	CSSGLASFNEQFF	TGCAGCTCGGGACTAGCCTCGTTCAATGAGCAGTTCTTC
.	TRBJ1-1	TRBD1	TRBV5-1	CASSQRTQDREDTEAFF	TGCGCCAGCAGCCAACGAACGCAGGACAGGGAGGACACTGAAGCTTTCTTT
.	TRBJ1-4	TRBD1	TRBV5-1	CASSLVPGGYEKLFF	TGCGCCAGCAGCTTGGTTCCAGGGGGTTATGAAAAACTGTTTTTT
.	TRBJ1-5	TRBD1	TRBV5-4	CASSTGGGGGNQPQHF	TGTGCCAGCAGTACAGGGGGCGGGGGTGGCAATCAGCCCCAGCATTTT